This T cell receptor beta chain was captured by sequencing in a study of blood T cell repertoires in COVID-19. CDR3 size: 13 residues. Trimming took off 2 bases at V and 6 bases at J, with 10 bases between the two ends. Germline CDR1 is ENHRY and CDR2 is SYGVKD. TCRdb's table, derived via immunoSEQ multiplex PCR, lists solely in-frame clones and lacks some. The table records 150,000 to 200,000 clones, around 90% of them present only once. Material: peripheral blood. The J gene is TRBJ1-2, the V gene TRBV10-3; the D is unclear. The sequence derives from a man aged 40-55 years with active or convalescent COVID-19. Here the CDR3 reads CAISEEGVHGYTF. The CDR3 nucleotides are TGTGCCATCAGTGAGGAGGGAGTCCATGGCTACACCTTC.